Sequencing of this TCR beta chain was carried out in a study of somatic mutations in cytotoxic T cells in rheumatoid arthritis. Across the study: Collection of patient blood (30 ml EDTA) took place right after diagnosis, before any treatment.

Turning to this clone: Its target is unknown.

The ends were cut back, 3 bases at V and 4 bases at J, with 15 bases in the middle. CDR1 and CDR2 from the germline V gene are SEHNR and FQNEAQ (reference sequence). The CDR3 contains 15 residues. Isolation of CD4+ and CD8+ cells used positive magnetic bead selection, with purity checked by flow cytometry. The data were produced by immunoSEQ multiplex PCR, yet TCRdb's version contains in-frame clones alone and is incomplete. The sample consists of 15,000 to 20,000 clones, over 65% of them appearing once. Study results and limitations: Clonality measured in CD8+ T cells did not differ significantly between rheumatoid arthritis patients and age-matched healthy controls.

This clonotype was obtained from an adult with rheumatoid arthritis. The chain uses TRBV7-9 and TRBJ1-1; D perhaps matches TRBD1 (6 bases). The specimen was CD8+ T cells sorted from blood. The CDR3, as DNA: TGTGCCAGCAGCTTGGGGGAAACAGGGCTCACTGAAGCTTTCTTT. Protein: CASSLGETGLTEAFF.